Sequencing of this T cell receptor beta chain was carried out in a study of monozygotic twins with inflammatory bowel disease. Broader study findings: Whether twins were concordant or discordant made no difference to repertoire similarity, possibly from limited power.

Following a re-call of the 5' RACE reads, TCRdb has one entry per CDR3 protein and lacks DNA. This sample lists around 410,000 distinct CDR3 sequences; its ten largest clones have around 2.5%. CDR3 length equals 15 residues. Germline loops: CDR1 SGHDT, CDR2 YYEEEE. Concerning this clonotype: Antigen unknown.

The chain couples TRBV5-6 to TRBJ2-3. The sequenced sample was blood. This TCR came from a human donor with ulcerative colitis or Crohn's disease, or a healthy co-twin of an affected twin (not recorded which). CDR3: CASSWDRINTDTQYF.